The clone carrying this T cell receptor (beta chain) is medium-sized. This sample was included in a study of blood T cell repertoires in COVID-19. Study summary: Some COVID-19 samples were acute and others convalescent; all came from the United States, Italy and Spain.

Germline assignment: CDR1 LGHNA and CDR2 YNFKEQ. The CDR3 totals 14 residues. With 2 bases removed from V and 2 bases from J, the gap between germline ends came to 9 bases. Source study methods: Amplification from reference gene primers served as the basis for estimated nucleated cell counts. Using immunoSEQ multiplex PCR, the repertoire was profiled, and TCRdb retains in-frame clones only, with some absent. D and trimming were read from the DNA, whereas the V and J calls and clone size are those reported in that table. The data show fewer than 85,000 clones, roughly 82% seen once. V and J are TRBV4-2 and TRBJ1-1, with D possibly matching TRBD1 (5 bases). The receptor was isolated from a human donor in a cohort sampled during active COVID-19. The sequenced sample consisted of peripheral blood. In nucleotides, the CDR3 is TGTGCCAGCAGCCAACCCGGGGGTAACACTGAAGCTTTCTTT. Its translation: CASSQPGGNTEAFF.